The rows below give T cell receptor beta chains drawn from one sample of a study of T-cell reconstitution after alpha-beta-depleted transplantation in children. MiXCR, run by TCRdb on the PCR reads, gives a single entry per CDR3 protein. The table shows some 180,000 distinct CDR3 sequences, with about 6.6% occurring only once. The material was PBMCs, obtained before TCRalphabeta/CD19-depleted stem cell transplant. The receptors were gathered from a boy between 2 and 10 years old with acute lymphoblastic leukemia, due to receive a stem cell transplant. CDR3s include the opening cysteine and the closing phenylalanine or tryptophan. The order of the fields is D gene, V gene, J gene, clone size, CDR3 DNA, CDR3 protein. D genes are given only for firm matches. The size entry is marked missing in some rows and otherwise reads once, few, many or a size class.

D: NA
V: TRBV5-6
J: TRBJ1-3
size: many
DNA: TGTGCCAGCAGCAATACAGGGTTGTCTGGAAACACCATATATTTT
CDR3: CASSNTGLSGNTIYF

D: TRBD1
V: TRBV6-5
J: TRBJ2-7
size: many
DNA: TGTGCCAGCAGTTACTCAGCGGACAGGGGTTTAGAGCAGTACTTC
CDR3: CASSYSADRGLEQYF

D: TRBD1
V: TRBV5-5
J: TRBJ2-5
size: many
DNA: TGTGCCAGCAGCGGCCGGGACAGGGATTGGGAGACCCAGTACTTC
CDR3: CASSGRDRDWETQYF

D: NA
V: TRBV29-1
J: TRBJ2-6
size: NA
DNA: TGCAGCGTGGAGGAATATCCGGGGGGCGCTGGGGCCAACGTCCTGACTTTC
CDR3: CSVEEYPGGAGANVLTF

D: NA
V: TRBV7-9
J: TRBJ2-3
size: NA
DNA: TGTGCCAGCAGGGTTGAACAAGGGGCCCGGGGAGATACGCAGTATTTT
CDR3: CASRVEQGARGDTQYF

D: TRBD1
V: TRBV13
J: TRBJ2-1
size: many
DNA: TGTGCCAGCAGCGGACAGGGGTCCTACAATGAGCAGTTCTTC
CDR3: CASSGQGSYNEQFF

D: NA
V: TRBV3-1
J: TRBJ2-1
size: NA
DNA: TGTGCCAGCAGCCTCAGCCTGCCCTTGAGCTCCTACAATGAGCAGTTCTTC
CDR3: CASSLSLPLSSYNEQFF

D: NA
V: TRBV5-1
J: TRBJ2-2
size: many
DNA: TGCGCCAGCAGCCAAGACACCACCGGGGAGCTGTTTTTT
CDR3: CASSQDTTGELFF

D: NA
V: TRBV12-3/TRBV12-4
J: TRBJ2-3
size: many
DNA: TGTGCCAGCAGCCCAGGGGGGGCTTTGACAGATACGCAGTATTTT
CDR3: CASSPGGALTDTQYF

D: NA
V: TRBV20-1
J: TRBJ2-5
size: many
DNA: TGCAGTGCTAGCACGGGTACCGTCCCAGAGACCCAGTACTTC
CDR3: CSASTGTVPETQYF

D: NA
V: TRBV7-9
J: TRBJ2-7
size: many
DNA: TGTGCCAGCGATGGGGGAGTTGGTTACGAGCAGTACTTC
CDR3: CASDGGVGYEQYF

D: TRBD1
V: TRBV6-5
J: TRBJ2-2
size: NA
DNA: TGTGCCAGCAGTCACCTGACAGGGGACTACACCGGGGAGCTGTTTTTT
CDR3: CASSHLTGDYTGELFF

D: NA
V: TRBV5-1
J: TRBJ2-7
size: many
DNA: TGCGCCAGCAGCCGTGACAGGAACGGCTACGAGCAGTACTTC
CDR3: CASSRDRNGYEQYF

D: NA
V: TRBV6-5
J: TRBJ2-2
size: NA
DNA: TGTGCCAGCAGAACGGGTGGGGAGCTGTTTTTT
CDR3: CASRTGGELFF

D: NA
V: TRBV7-9
J: TRBJ2-1
size: many
DNA: TGTGCCAGCAGCTTTCGACCCAATGAGCAGTTCTTC
CDR3: CASSFRPNEQFF

D: NA
V: TRBV3-1
J: TRBJ1-6
size: NA
DNA: TGTGCCAGCAGCCAAGACAGAGCAAATTCACCCCTCCACTTT
CDR3: CASSQDRANSPLHF

D: TRBD2
V: TRBV6-5
J: TRBJ2-1
size: NA
DNA: TGTGCCAGCAGTTACAGACTAGCGGGGGGGAAATTAAACAATGAGCAGTTCTTC
CDR3: CASSYRLAGGKLNNEQFF

D: TRBD2
V: TRBV6-5
J: TRBJ2-3
size: NA
DNA: TGTGCCAGCAGTTATTCGGGGGGAGATACGCAGTATTTT
CDR3: CASSYSGGDTQYF

D: TRBD2
V: TRBV2
J: TRBJ2-1
size: few
DNA: TGTGCCAGCAGTGGGACTAGCGGGAGTCGGGATGAGCAGTTCTTC
CDR3: CASSGTSGSRDEQFF

D: NA
V: TRBV20-1
J: TRBJ2-1
size: many
DNA: TGCAGTGCTACCTTGTATCCAGGGTCCTACAATGAGCAGTTCTTC
CDR3: CSATLYPGSYNEQFF

D: NA
V: TRBV5-6
J: TRBJ2-1
size: many
DNA: TGTGCCAGCAGCTTGTCATCTTGGCCGACCTACAATGAGCAGTTCTTC
CDR3: CASSLSSWPTYNEQFF

D: TRBD1
V: TRBV29-1
J: TRBJ2-2
size: many
DNA: TGCAGCGTTGAAGGGCAGGGGGCCACCGGGGAGCTGTTTTTT
CDR3: CSVEGQGATGELFF

D: NA
V: TRBV7-9
J: TRBJ2-5
size: many
DNA: TGTGCCAGCAGCTTAACAGAAGGAGGAGAGACCCAGTACTTC
CDR3: CASSLTEGGETQYF

D: TRBD2
V: TRBV14
J: TRBJ2-2
size: few
DNA: TGTGCCAGCAGCAAGTACCAGGGACTAGCCGCCGTGGGCACCGGGGAGCTGTTTTTT
CDR3: CASSKYQGLAAVGTGELFF

D: TRBD2
V: TRBV18
J: TRBJ2-1
size: NA
DNA: TGTGCCAGCTCACCCCAGAGCGGGGGGGCCTTAATTGTGAATGAGCAGTTCTTC
CDR3: CASSPQSGGALIVNEQFF

D: TRBD2
V: TRBV5-1
J: TRBJ2-3
size: many
DNA: TGCGCCAGCAGCTTCCGACCGGGACTAGCGGGAGGCACAGATACGCAGTATTTT
CDR3: CASSFRPGLAGGTDTQYF

D: NA
V: TRBV15
J: TRBJ2-3
size: many
DNA: TGTGCCACCAGCAGAAGAGAGGGCGGTCTGGATACGCAGTATTTT
CDR3: CATSRREGGLDTQYF

D: NA
V: TRBV7-8
J: TRBJ2-3
size: many
DNA: TGTGCCAGCAGCGGTCCACCGCTGGGCACAGATACGCAGTATTTT
CDR3: CASSGPPLGTDTQYF

D: TRBD2
V: TRBV28
J: TRBJ2-5
size: NA
DNA: TGTGCCAGCAGTACGGGACTAGCGGGGGGAGGAGAGACCCAGTACTTC
CDR3: CASSTGLAGGGETQYF

D: TRBD1
V: TRBV18
J: TRBJ2-1
size: many
DNA: TGTGCCAGCTCACCCGGGACAGGGGCCAATGAGCAGTTCTTC
CDR3: CASSPGTGANEQFF

D: TRBD2
V: TRBV29-1
J: TRBJ2-1
size: few
DNA: TGCAGCGTTGGACTAGCGATTGATTTCAATGAGCAGTTCTTC
CDR3: CSVGLAIDFNEQFF

D: NA
V: TRBV12-3/TRBV12-4
J: TRBJ2-5
size: NA
DNA: TGTGCCAGTTTCGACGGGGAGACCCAGTACTTC
CDR3: CASFDGETQYF

D: NA
V: TRBV6-1
J: TRBJ2-1
size: NA
DNA: TGTGCCAGCAGTGCCCGGGACACCCTCCCTTCCTACAATGAGCAGTTCTTC
CDR3: CASSARDTLPSYNEQFF

D: NA
V: TRBV28
J: TRBJ1-1
size: many
DNA: TGTGCCAGCACCTCATTTGCTGAAGCTTTCTTT
CDR3: CASTSFAEAFF

D: NA
V: TRBV29-1
J: TRBJ2-7
size: many
DNA: TGCAGCGTTGTCAACGTCTACGAGCAGTACTTC
CDR3: CSVVNVYEQYF

D: TRBD2
V: TRBV13
J: TRBJ2-1
size: many
DNA: TGTGCCAGCAGCATCAGAAGCGGGAAATATTACAATGAGCAGTTCTTC
CDR3: CASSIRSGKYYNEQFF

D: NA
V: TRBV29-1
J: TRBJ1-2
size: NA
DNA: TGCAGCGTTGAAGCACAGGAGGCGGCATATGGCTACACCTTC
CDR3: CSVEAQEAAYGYTF

D: NA
V: TRBV4-1
J: TRBJ2-1
size: many
DNA: TGCGCCAGCAGCTTCGTCGGGGGAAATGAGCAGTTCTTC
CDR3: CASSFVGGNEQFF

D: NA
V: TRBV7-9
J: TRBJ2-5
size: NA
DNA: TGTGCCAGCAGCTTAAAAAACCGGGAGACCCAGTACTTC
CDR3: CASSLKNRETQYF

D: NA
V: TRBV20-1
J: TRBJ2-5
size: few
DNA: TGCAGTACCGAAGGTCCTTACCAAGAGACCCAGTACTTC
CDR3: CSTEGPYQETQYF